The present entry profiles one T cell receptor beta chain with its context. Other nucleotide sequences in the sample specify the same CDR3. It was during active infection that Seattle patients were enrolled and then longitudinally followed. The sample belongs to a study of blood T cell repertoires in COVID-19. The overall study: Italy, Spain and the United States were the sources of the convalescent and acute COVID-19 samples. T cells, B-cell-depleted T cells, or PBMCs provided the cDNA or gDNA that served as material.

As originally analysed: Amplified reference gene primers provided the basis for estimating nucleated cell counts. Sequencing was performed with immunoSEQ multiplex PCR; in TCRdb, only in-frame clones are kept and a portion is missing. V and J calls and clone size come straight from that table; D and trimming were deduced from the DNA. The repertoire consists of about 150,000 clones, with roughly 84% occurring once and the leading ten covering approximately 0.6%. The CDR3 runs to 12 residues. V lost 3 bases, J lost 8 bases, and 10 bases lay in between. The germline CDR1 and CDR2 sequences are LGHDT and YNNKEL (reference sequence).

This clonotype originated in a man in his sixties with COVID-19, enrolled during active disease. The sequencing input was peripheral blood. This chain joins TRBV3-1 (or the pseudogene TRBV3-2) and TRBJ1-2; no clear D. The CDR3 protein is CASSQGSGGYTF. The CDR3 region has the DNA TGTGCCAGCAGCCAGGGCAGTGGGGGCTACACCTTC.